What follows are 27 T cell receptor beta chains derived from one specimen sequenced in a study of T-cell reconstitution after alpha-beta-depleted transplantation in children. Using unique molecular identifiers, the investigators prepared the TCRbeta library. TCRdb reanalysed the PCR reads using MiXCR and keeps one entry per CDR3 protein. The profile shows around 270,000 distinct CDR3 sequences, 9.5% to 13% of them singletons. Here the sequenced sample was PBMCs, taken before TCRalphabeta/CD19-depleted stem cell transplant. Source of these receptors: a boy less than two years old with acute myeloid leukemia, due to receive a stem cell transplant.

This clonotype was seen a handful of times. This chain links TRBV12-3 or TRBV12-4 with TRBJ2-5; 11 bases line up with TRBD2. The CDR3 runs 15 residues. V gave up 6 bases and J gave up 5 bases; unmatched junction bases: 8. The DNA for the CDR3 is TGTGCCAGCAGACTTAGCGGGGGGGCCGGGGAGACCCAGTACTTC. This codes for CASRLSGGAGETQYF.

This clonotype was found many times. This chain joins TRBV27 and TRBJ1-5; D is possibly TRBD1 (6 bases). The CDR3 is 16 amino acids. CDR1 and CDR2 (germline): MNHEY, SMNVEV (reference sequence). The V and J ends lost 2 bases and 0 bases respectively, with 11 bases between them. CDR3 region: CASSLTRTDSNQPQHF. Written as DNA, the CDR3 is TGTGCCAGCAGTTTAACCCGGACAGATAGCAATCAGCCCCAGCATTTT.

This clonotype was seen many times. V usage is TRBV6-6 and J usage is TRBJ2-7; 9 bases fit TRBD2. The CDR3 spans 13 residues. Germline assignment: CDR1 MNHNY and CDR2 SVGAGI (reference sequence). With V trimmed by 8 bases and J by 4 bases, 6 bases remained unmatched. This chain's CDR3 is CASGGGGDYEQYF. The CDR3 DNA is TGTGCCAGCGGCGGCGGGGGGGATTACGAGCAGTACTTC.

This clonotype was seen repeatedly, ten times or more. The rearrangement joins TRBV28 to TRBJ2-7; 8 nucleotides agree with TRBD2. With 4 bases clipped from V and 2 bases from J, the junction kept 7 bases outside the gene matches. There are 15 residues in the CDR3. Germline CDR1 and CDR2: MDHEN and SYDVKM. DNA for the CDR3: TGTGCCAGCAGTTCGCCCGGGACTAGGACCTACGAGCAGTACTTC. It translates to CASSSPGTRTYEQYF.

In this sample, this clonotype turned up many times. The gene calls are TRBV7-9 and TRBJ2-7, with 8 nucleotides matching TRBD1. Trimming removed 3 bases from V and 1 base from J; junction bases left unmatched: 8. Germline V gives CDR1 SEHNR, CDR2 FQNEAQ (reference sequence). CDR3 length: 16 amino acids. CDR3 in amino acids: CASSFGQGIESYEQYF. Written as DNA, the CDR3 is TGTGCCAGCAGCTTCGGACAGGGTATAGAGTCCTACGAGCAGTACTTC. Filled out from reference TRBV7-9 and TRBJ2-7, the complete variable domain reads DTGVSQNPRHKITKRGQNVTFRCDPISEHNRLYWYRQTLGQGPEFLTYFQNEAQLEKSRLLSDRFSAERPKGSFSTLEIQRTEQGDSAMYLCASSFGQGIESYEQYFGPGTRLTVT.

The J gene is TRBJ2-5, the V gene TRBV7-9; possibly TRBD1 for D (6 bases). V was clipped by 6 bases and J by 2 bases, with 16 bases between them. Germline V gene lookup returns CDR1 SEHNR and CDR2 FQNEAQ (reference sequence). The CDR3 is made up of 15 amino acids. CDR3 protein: CASSSIRTAQETQYF. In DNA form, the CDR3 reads TGTGCCAGCAGTAGCATTCGGACAGCACAAGAGACCCAGTACTTC.

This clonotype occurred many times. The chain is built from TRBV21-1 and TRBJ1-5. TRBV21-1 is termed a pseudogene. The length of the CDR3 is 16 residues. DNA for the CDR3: TGTGCCAGCAGCAAATATCGGGGTGTAAGCAATCAGCCCCAGCATTTT. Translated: CASSKYRGVSNQPQHF.

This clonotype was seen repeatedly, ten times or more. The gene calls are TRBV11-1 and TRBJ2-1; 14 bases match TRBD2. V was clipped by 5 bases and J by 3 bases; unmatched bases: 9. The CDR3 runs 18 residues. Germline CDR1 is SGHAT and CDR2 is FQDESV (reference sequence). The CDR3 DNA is TGTGCCAGCAGCCCGGGGACTAGCGGGAGTGGAAACTACAATGAGCAGTTCTTC. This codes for CASSPGTSGSGNYNEQFF. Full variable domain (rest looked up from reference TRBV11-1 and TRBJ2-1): EAEVAQSPRYKITEKSQAVAFWCDPISGHATLYWYRQILGQGPELLVQFQDESVVDDSQLPKDRFSAERLKGVDSTLKIQPAELGDSAMYLCASSPGTSGSGNYNEQFFGPGTRLTVL.

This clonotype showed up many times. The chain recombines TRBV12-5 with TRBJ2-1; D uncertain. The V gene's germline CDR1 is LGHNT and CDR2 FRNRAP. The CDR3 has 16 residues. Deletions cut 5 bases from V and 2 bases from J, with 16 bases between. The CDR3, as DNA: TGTGCTAGTGGTCCTGGGGTAGGCGTGGCCTACAATGAGCAGTTCTTC. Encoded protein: CASGPGVGVAYNEQFF.

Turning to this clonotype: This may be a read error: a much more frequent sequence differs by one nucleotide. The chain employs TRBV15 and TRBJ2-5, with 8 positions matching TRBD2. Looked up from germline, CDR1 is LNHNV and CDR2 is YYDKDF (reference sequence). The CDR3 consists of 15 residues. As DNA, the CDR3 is TGTGCCACCACCAGAGGACTAGCCTCCCAAGAGACCCAGTACTTC. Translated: CATTRGLASQETQYF.

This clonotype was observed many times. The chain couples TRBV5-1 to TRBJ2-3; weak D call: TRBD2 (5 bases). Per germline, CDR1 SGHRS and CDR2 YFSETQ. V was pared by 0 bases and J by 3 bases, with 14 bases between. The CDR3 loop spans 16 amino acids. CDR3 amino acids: CASSLARGEATDTQYF. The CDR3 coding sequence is TGCGCCAGCAGCTTGGCCCGGGGAGAGGCAACAGATACGCAGTATTTT.

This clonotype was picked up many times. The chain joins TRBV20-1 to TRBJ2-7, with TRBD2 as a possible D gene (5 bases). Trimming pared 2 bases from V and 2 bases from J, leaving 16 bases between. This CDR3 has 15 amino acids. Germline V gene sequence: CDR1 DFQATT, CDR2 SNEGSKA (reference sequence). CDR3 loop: CSARSAGFNTYEQYF. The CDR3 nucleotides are TGCAGTGCTAGATCGGCGGGCTTCAACACCTACGAGCAGTACTTC.

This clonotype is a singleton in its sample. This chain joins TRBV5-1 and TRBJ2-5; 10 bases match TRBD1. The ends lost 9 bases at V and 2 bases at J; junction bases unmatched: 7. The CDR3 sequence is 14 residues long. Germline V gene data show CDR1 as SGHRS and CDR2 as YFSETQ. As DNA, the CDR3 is TGCGCCAACAGTTTGGGACAGGGGCAAGAGACCCAGTACTTC. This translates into CANSLGQGQETQYF.

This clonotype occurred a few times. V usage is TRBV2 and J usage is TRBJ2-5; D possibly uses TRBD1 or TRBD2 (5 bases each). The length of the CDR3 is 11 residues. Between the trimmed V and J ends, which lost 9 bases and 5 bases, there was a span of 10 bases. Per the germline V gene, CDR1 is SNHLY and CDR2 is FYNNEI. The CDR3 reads CARGTEETQYF. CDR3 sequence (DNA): TGTGCCAGGGGGACCGAGGAGACCCAGTACTTC.

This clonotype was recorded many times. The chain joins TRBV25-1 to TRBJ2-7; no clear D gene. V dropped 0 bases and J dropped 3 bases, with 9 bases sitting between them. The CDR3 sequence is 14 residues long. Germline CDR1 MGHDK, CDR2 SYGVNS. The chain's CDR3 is CASSEYNTYYEQYF. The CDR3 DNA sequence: TGTGCCAGCAGTGAATATAACACTTACTACGAGCAGTACTTC.

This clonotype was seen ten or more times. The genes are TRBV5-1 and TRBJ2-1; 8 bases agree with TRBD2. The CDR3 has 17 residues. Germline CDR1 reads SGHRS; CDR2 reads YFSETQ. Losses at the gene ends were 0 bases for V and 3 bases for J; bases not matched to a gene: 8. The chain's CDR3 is CASSLVKGGRNYNEQFF. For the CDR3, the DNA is TGCGCCAGCAGCTTGGTAAAGGGCGGGAGGAACTACAATGAGCAGTTCTTC.

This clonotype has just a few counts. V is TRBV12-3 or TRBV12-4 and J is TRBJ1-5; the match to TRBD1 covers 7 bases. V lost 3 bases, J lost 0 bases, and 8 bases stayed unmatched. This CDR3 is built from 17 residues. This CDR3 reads CASSFAGGRHSNQPQHF. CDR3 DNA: TGTGCCAGCAGTTTTGCAGGGGGTAGGCATAGCAATCAGCCCCAGCATTTT.

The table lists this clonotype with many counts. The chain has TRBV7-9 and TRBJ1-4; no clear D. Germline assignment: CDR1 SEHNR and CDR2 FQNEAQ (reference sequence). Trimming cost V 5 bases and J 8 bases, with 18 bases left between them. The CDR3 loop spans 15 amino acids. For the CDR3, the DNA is TGTGCCAGCAGCCCAACGACCCACCTGGGGGAAAAACTGTTTTTT. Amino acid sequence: CASSPTTHLGEKLFF.

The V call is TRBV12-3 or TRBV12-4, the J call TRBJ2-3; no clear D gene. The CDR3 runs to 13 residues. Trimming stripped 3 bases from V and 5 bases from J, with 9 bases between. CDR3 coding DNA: TGTGCCAGCAGTTTCTCGGGTAGAGATACGCAGTATTTT. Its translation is CASSFSGRDTQYF.

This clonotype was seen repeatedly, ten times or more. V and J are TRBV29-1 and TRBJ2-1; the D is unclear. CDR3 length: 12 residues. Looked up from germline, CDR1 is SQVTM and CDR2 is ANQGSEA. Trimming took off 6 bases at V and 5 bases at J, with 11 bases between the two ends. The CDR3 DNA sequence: TGCAGCGTCCTCAAAGGCAACAATGAGCAGTTCTTC. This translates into CSVLKGNNEQFF.

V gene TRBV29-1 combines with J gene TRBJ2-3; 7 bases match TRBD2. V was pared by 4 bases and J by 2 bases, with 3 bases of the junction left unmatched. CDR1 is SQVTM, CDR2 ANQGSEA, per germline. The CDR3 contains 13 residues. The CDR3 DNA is TGCAGCGTTGCCGGGACTATCACAGATACGCAGTATTTT. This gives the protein CSVAGTITDTQYF.

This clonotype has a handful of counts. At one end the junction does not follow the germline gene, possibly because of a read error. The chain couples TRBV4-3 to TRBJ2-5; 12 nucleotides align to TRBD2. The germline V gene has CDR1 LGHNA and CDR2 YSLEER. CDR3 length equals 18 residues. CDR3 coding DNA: TGCGCCAGCAGCCAAGATCACCGACTAGCGGGAGATCAAGAGACCCATTACTTC. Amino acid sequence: CASSQDHRLAGDQETHYF.

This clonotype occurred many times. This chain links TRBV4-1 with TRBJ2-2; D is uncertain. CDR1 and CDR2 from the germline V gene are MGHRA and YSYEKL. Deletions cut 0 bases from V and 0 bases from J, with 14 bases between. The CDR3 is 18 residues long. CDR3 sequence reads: CASSQEEELWANTGELFF. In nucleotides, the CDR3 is TGCGCCAGCAGCCAAGAAGAGGAGTTGTGGGCGAACACCGGGGAGCTGTTTTTT.

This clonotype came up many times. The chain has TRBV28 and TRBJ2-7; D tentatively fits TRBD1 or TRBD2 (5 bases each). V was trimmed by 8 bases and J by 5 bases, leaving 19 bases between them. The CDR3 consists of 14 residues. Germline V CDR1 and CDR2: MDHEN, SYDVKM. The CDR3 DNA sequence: TGTGCCAGCTGTCCCTCGGGGCGAGGGGACGAGCAGTACTTC. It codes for CASCPSGRGDEQYF.

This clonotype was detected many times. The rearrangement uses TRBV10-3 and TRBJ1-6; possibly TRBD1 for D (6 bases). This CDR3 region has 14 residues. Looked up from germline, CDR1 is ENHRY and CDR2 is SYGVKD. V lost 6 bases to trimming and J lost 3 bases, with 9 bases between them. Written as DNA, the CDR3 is TGTGCCATCAGCCGGGACAACTATAATTCACCCCTCCACTTT. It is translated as CAISRDNYNSPLHF.

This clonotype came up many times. CDR3 nucleotide sequence: TGTGCCAGCAGTGATGACAGGGATCGTCAAGAGACCCAGTACTTC. Its protein is CASSDDRDRQETQYF. The V gene is TRBV6-1, the J gene TRBJ2-5; TRBD1 aligns across 7 bases. Germline values: CDR1 MNHNS, CDR2 SASEGT. Trimming at V came to 3 bases and at J to 2 bases, leaving 6 bases not matched to a gene. The CDR3 has 15 amino acids.

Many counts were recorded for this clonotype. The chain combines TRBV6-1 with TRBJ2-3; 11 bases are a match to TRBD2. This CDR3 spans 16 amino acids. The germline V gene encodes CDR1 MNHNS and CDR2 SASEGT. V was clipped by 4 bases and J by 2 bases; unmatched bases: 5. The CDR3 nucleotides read TGTGCCAGCAGTGGAGGGACTAGCGGTCTCACAGATACGCAGTATTTT. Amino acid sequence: CASSGGTSGLTDTQYF.